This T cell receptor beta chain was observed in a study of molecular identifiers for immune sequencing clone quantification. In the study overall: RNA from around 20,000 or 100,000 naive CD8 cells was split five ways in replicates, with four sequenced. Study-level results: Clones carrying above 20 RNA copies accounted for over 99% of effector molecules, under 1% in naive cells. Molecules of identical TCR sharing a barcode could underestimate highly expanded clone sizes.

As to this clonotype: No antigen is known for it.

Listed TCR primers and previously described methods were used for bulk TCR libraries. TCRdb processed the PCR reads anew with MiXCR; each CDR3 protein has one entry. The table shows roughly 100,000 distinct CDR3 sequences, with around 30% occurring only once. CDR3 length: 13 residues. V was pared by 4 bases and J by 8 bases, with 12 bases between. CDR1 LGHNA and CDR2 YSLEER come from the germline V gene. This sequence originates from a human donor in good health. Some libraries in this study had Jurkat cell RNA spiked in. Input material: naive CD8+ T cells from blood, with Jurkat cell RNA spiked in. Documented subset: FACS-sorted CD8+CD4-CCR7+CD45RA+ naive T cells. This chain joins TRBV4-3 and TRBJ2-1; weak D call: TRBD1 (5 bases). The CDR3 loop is CASSLMGRYEQFF. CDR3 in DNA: TGCGCCAGCAGCCTAATGGGGCGCTATGAGCAGTTCTTC.